These T cell receptor beta chains were read from a single sample in a study of read filtering for tumor transcriptome and immune sequencing. TCRdb reanalysed the reads using MiXCR and keeps one entry per CDR3 protein. Among fewer than 45,000 distinct CDR3 sequences listed, around 15% were seen once. The sample taken for sequencing was a population of CD138-negative cells sorted from bone marrow. The receptors come from a donor aged 40 or older with multiple myeloma. Each CDR3 is given with its conserved first and last residue. The D gene is left open where the match is weak. The size entry is marked missing in some rows and otherwise reads once, few, many or a size class.

size	J	V	D	DNA	CDR3
many	TRBJ2-2	TRBV20-1	NA	TGCAGTGCCCCCGGGGAACGCGGGGCCGGGGAGCTGTTTTTT	CSAPGERGAGELFF
NA	TRBJ2-1	TRBV2	NA	TGTGCCAGCACGGCCGCCAGGAACTACAATGAGCAGTTCTTC	CASTAARNYNEQFF
many	TRBJ2-7	TRBV29-1	NA	TGCAGCGTTTTCGGGACGTATACCTACGAGCAGTACTTC	CSVFGTYTYEQYF
many	TRBJ1-1	TRBV11-2	NA	TGTGCCAGCAGCTTAGTAACAGGAATGAACACTGAAGCTTTCTTT	CASSLVTGMNTEAFF
many	TRBJ2-5	TRBV29-1	TRBD1	TGCAGCGTCCCTACAGGGGCGCAGGAGACCCAGTACTTC	CSVPTGAQETQYF
many	TRBJ1-6	TRBV6-5	NA	TGTGCCAGCAGACTCCGACAGGAGTCACCCCTCCACTTT	CASRLRQESPLHF
many	TRBJ2-1	TRBV5-1	TRBD2	TGCGCCAGCAGCTTGAAATCCCTTGGCGGGAGGGCCGTTCATGAGCAGTTCTTC	CASSLKSLGGRAVHEQFF
many	TRBJ2-1	TRBV6-5	NA	TGTGCCAGCAGTGATATTCGTGAGCAGTTCTTC	CASSDIREQFF
many	TRBJ2-7	TRBV20-1	TRBD2	TGCAGTGCTAGTGACCCACTAGCGGGCACCTACGAGCAGTACTTC	CSASDPLAGTYEQYF
few	TRBJ2-1	TRBV20-1	TRBD2	TGCAGTGCTAGAGATTTAGCGGGTCCCGCAACAGACGAGCAGTTCTTC	CSARDLAGPATDEQFF
NA	TRBJ2-1	TRBV7-3	NA	TGTGCCAGCAGCTTAACGGGCAGGGTGAATGAGCAGTTCTTC	CASSLTGRVNEQFF
many	TRBJ1-1	TRBV4-1	NA	TGCGCCAGCAGCCAAGATCAGGGGAGGGCGAGTGGTGAAGCTTTCTTT	CASSQDQGRASGEAFF
many	TRBJ2-5	TRBV20-1	NA	TGCAGTGCTAGGATGACTCAGGGTTTCCAAGAGACCCAGTACTTC	CSARMTQGFQETQYF
many	TRBJ2-3	TRBV2	NA	TGTGCCAGCAGTAGACAGGACTCCACAGATACGCAGTATTTT	CASSRQDSTDTQYF
many	TRBJ2-7	TRBV7-6	TRBD2	TGTGCCAGCAGCTTGGAGGGGTCTCTAGCGGGAGGGCCGGGGAGTCTGTACTTC	CASSLEGSLAGGPGSLYF
many	TRBJ1-5	TRBV20-1	TRBD1	TGCAGTGCTAGAGATCTCGGGACAGGGGGCGAACAGCCCCAGCATTTT	CSARDLGTGGEQPQHF
many	TRBJ2-1	TRBV6-2/TRBV6-3	TRBD1	TGTGCCAGCAGTAGGGACAGGAGCTCCTACAATGAGCAGTTCTTC	CASSRDRSSYNEQFF
few	TRBJ2-1	TRBV30	TRBD2	TGTGCCTGGAGTGTCAGGACTAGCGGGAGCCGTGGGCAGTTCTTC	CAWSVRTSGSRGQFF
NA	TRBJ2-3	TRBV5-5	NA	TGTGCCAGCAGCTTGGAGAAAAGGACAGATACGCAGTATTTT	CASSLEKRTDTQYF
many	TRBJ2-2	TRBV5-1	NA	TGCGCCAGCAGCTTGGGGGCAGGGAGCACCGGGGAGCTGTTTTTT	CASSLGAGSTGELFF
NA	TRBJ2-1	TRBV7-3	NA	TGTGCCAGCAGCGCTACCGGAACTGTCAATGAGCAGTTCTTC	CASSATGTVNEQFF
many	TRBJ2-7	TRBV6-5	NA	TGTGCCAGCAGAAGCCAGGGACGCGAGCAGTACTTC	CASRSQGREQYF
many	TRBJ2-7	TRBV7-9	NA	TGTGCCAGCAGCTTAGATATGGAGGGGGCCGAGCAGTACTTC	CASSLDMEGAEQYF
many	TRBJ2-7	TRBV9	NA	TGTGCCAGCAGCGAAGGGGTGCAGGGGGGCTACGAGCAGTACTTC	CASSEGVQGGYEQYF
many	TRBJ2-1	TRBV20-1	NA	TGCACTGTTAGAGACCCGCCGCGGGGAGCTGACGATGAGCAGTTCTTC	CTVRDPPRGADDEQFF
many	TRBJ2-3	TRBV30	NA	TGTGCCTGGGAACAGGGTTCAGATACGCAGTATTTT	CAWEQGSDTQYF
many	TRBJ2-5	TRBV29-1	NA	TGCAGCGTTGAAGTCCGGGAGACCCAGTACTTC	CSVEVRETQYF
NA	TRBJ1-5	TRBV5-5	NA	TGTGCCAGCAGTATAGGGGTTCGAGAGTGGGACCAGCCCCAGCATTTT	CASSIGVREWDQPQHF
many	TRBJ1-4	TRBV7-9	NA	TGTGCCAGCAGCTTAGATGGGGCCCTGGGTGAAAAACTGTTTTTT	CASSLDGALGEKLFF
many	TRBJ2-7	TRBV19	TRBD2	TGTGCCAGTAACGACCCCAGCGGGGCCTTTGTCGAGCAGTACTTC	CASNDPSGAFVEQYF
many	TRBJ2-1	TRBV12-3/TRBV12-4	NA	TGTGCCAGCAGTCTGAGAACCGGGCCTGGCGATGAGCAGTTCTTC	CASSLRTGPGDEQFF
many	TRBJ2-1	TRBV11-2	TRBD2	TGTGCCAGCAGCCTAGAAGGTAGCGGGAGATATGAGCAGTTCTTC	CASSLEGSGRYEQFF
many	TRBJ2-2	TRBV20-1	TRBD2	TGCAGTGCGAGCGGGATTAGAGGCACCGGGGAGCTGTTTTTT	CSASGIRGTGELFF
many	TRBJ2-7	TRBV20-1	TRBD1	TGCAGTGCCAGGGACAGCAATACCTACGAGCAGTACTTC	CSARDSNTYEQYF
many	TRBJ2-5	TRBV5-6	NA	TGTGCCAGCAGCTTTAGGGACCAAGAGACCCAGTACTTC	CASSFRDQETQYF
NA	TRBJ1-1	TRBV28	NA	TGTGCCAGCAGTCTAGGGAGTAGTATAGCTGTAGCTTTCTTT	CASSLGSSIAVAFF